Listed below are T cell receptor beta chains from one sample, sequenced in a study of identical twins. One entry per CDR3 protein, called by TCRdb with MiXCR from the 5' RACE reads. The sample shows 450,000 to 600,000 distinct CDR3 sequences, around 24% of them seen only once. This sample was shared with a second study, whose subject was yellow fever vaccine responses in identical twins.

The sample consisted of CD4+ T cells sorted from blood. The receptors shown here come from a woman in her late teens or twenties in good health. CDR3s include the opening cysteine and the closing phenylalanine or tryptophan. The D gene is left open where the match is weak. A clone size is listed for some rows: how often the clone was seen (once, few, many), or a class if it is expanded.

CDR3 protein	CDR3 DNA	clone size	J gene	D gene	V gene
CASSGGAGTIYEQYF	TGTGCCAGCAGCGGAGGAGCGGGAACTATCTACGAGCAGTACTTC	few	TRBJ2-7	TRBD2	TRBV9
CAISERPSGVTGELFF	TGTGCCATCAGTGAACGGCCTAGCGGGGTCACCGGGGAGCTGTTTTTT	.	TRBJ2-2	TRBD2	TRBV10-3
CATSRLKEDYGYTF	TGTGCCACCAGCCGACTGAAGGAGGACTATGGCTACACCTTC	.	TRBJ1-2	.	TRBV15
CASNAEDTQYF	TGTGCCAGCAACGCAGAGGATACGCAGTATTTT	.	TRBJ2-3	.	TRBV28
CASSLDLWEQFF	TGTGCCAGCAGCTTAGATCTATGGGAGCAGTTCTTC	.	TRBJ2-1	.	TRBV7-2
CSAEPGGSTEAFF	TGCAGTGCTGAGCCAGGAGGAAGCACTGAAGCTTTCTTT	.	TRBJ1-1	.	TRBV20-1
CATSDPGQSDTQYF	TGTGCCACCAGTGACCCCGGACAATCCGATACGCAGTATTTT	few	TRBJ2-3	.	TRBV24-1
CASSYRGRGDEQFF	TGTGCCAGCAGTTACCGCGGGAGAGGTGATGAGCAGTTCTTC	few	TRBJ2-1	TRBD2	TRBV6-5
CASTNPLAGGSVHSRFYEQYF	TGTGCCAGCACTAATCCCCTAGCGGGAGGATCCGTTCATTCTAGATTCTACGAGCAGTACTTC	.	TRBJ2-7	TRBD2	TRBV11-2
CATSDTGSSYNEQFF	TGTGCCACCAGTGATACAGGCAGCTCCTACAATGAGCAGTTCTTC	once	TRBJ2-1	.	TRBV24-1
CASSPASRTSGTNEQFF	TGTGCCAGCTCACCCGCCTCCAGGACTAGCGGGACTAATGAGCAGTTCTTC	.	TRBJ2-1	TRBD2	TRBV18
CASSQDRGLGDTQYF	TGTGCCAGCAGCCAGGACAGGGGCCTCGGCGATACGCAGTATTTT	.	TRBJ2-3	TRBD1	TRBV7-9
CASSMGSAYEQYF	TGCGCCAGTTCCATGGGGTCAGCCTACGAGCAGTACTTC	.	TRBJ2-7	.	TRBV10-1
CATGEPQHF	TGTGCCACCGGGGAGCCCCAGCATTTT	.	TRBJ1-5	.	TRBV7-9
CASSKDMTDTQYF	TGTGCCAGCAGCAAGGACATGACAGATACGCAGTATTTT	.	TRBJ2-3	.	TRBV5-5
CASSTVDRNGYTF	TGTGCCAGCAGTACCGTGGACAGGAATGGCTACACCTTC	.	TRBJ1-2	TRBD1	TRBV12-3/TRBV12-4